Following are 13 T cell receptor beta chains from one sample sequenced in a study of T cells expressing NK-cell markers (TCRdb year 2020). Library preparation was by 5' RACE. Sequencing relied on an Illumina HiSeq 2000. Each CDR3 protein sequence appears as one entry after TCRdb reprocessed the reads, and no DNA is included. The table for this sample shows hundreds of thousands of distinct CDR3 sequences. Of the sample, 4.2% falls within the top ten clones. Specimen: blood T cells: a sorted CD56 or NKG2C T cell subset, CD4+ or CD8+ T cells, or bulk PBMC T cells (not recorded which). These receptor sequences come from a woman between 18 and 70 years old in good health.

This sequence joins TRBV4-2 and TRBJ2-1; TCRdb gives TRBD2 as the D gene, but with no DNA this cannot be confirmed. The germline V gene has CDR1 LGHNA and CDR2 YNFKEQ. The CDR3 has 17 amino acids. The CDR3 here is CASSISHRPPVPSEQFF.

CDR3 region: CSAPLQEGYGYTF. This chain links TRBV20-1 with TRBJ1-2. The CDR3 length is 13 residues. Looked up from germline, CDR1 is DFQATT and CDR2 is SNEGSKA (reference sequence).

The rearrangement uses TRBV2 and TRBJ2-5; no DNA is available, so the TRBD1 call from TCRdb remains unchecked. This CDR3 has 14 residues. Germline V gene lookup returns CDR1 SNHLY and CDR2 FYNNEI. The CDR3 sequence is CASRPDRPRETQYF.

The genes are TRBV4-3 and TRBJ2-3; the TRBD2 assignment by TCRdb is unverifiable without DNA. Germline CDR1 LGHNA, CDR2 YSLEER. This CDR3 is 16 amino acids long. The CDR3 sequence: CASSQVGRAGTDTQYF.

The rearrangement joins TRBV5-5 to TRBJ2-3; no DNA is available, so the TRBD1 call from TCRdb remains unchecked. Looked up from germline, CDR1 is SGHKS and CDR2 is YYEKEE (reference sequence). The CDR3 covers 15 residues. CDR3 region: CASSLDAGGAYTQYF.

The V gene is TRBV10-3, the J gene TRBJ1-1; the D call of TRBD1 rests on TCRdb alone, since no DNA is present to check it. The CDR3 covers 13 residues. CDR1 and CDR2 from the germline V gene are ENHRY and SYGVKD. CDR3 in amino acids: CAISGNSDAPRFF.

The CDR3: CASSLGRGSTEAFF. V is TRBV4-3 and J is TRBJ1-1; no DNA is available, so the TRBD1 call from TCRdb remains unchecked. The CDR3 spans 14 residues. Germline CDR1 is LGHNA and CDR2 is YSLEER.

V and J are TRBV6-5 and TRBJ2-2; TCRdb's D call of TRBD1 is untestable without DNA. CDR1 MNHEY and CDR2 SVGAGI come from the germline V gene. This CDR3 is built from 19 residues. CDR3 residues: CASSYQDRPFSANTGELFF.

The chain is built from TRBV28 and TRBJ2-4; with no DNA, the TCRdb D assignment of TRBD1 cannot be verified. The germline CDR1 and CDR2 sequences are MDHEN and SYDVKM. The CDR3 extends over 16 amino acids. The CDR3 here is CASSIRTGWAKNIQYF.

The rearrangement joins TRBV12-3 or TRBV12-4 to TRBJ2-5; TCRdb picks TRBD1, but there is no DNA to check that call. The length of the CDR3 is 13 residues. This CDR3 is CASSAQVGETQYF.

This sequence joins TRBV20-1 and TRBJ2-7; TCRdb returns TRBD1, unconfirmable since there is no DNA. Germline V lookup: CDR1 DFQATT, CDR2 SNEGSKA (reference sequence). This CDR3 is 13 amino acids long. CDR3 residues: CSPMPGQGYEQYF.

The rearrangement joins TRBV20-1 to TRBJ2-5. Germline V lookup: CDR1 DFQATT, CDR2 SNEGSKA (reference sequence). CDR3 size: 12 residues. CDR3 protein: CSASWQEETQYF.

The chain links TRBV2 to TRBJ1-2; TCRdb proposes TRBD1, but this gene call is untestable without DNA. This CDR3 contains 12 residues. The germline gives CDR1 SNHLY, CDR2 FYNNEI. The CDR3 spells CASTSWGAGYTF.